The 5 T cell receptor beta chains below come from one sample, sequenced in a study of spatial heterogeneity in lung cancer. TCRdb processed the 5' RACE reads anew with MiXCR; each CDR3 protein has one entry. The sample has around 720 distinct CDR3 sequences, 25% to 35% seen once. Study findings and constraints: The number of expanded tumor alpha and beta chains correlated with mutation number.

The antigens of these receptors remain unknown. The time point here: sample taken at primary tumor resection. Specimen: lung tumor tissue, collected at surgery. These receptor sequences come from a male donor with early-stage non-small cell lung cancer.

By share, this clonotype counts as medium-sized. This chain connects TRBV20-1 to TRBJ1-1; 10 nucleotides match TRBD1. With 6 bases clipped from V and 6 bases from J, the junction kept 13 bases outside the gene matches. CDR3 length: 15 amino acids. Germline V lookup: CDR1 DFQATT, CDR2 SNEGSKA (reference sequence). The CDR3 coding sequence is TGCAGTGCCCACAACTCCGGGACAGGGGTCGCTGAAGCTTTCTTT. It is translated as CSAHNSGTGVAEAFF.

This clonotype was picked up one time. The J gene is TRBJ1-5, the V gene TRBV19, with a tentative D call TRBD1 (6 bases). CDR1 and CDR2 from the germline V gene are LNHDA and SQIVND (reference sequence). V was shortened by 3 bases and J by 1 base, with 10 bases between the two germline ends. This CDR3 has 15 residues. DNA of the CDR3: TGTGCCAGTAGTATGGAAGACAGGAGCAATCAGCCCCAGCATTTT. It specifies CASSMEDRSNQPQHF.

V and J are TRBV29-1 and TRBJ2-1; D not certain. V lost 7 bases and J lost 0, with 10 bases in between. CDR3 length equals 13 residues. Germline V CDR1 and CDR2: SQVTM, ANQGSEA. Written as DNA, the CDR3 is TGCAGCGAGATAACAAGCTCCTACAATGAGCAGTTCTTC. This gives the protein CSEITSSYNEQFF.

This clonotype was observed a handful of times. The rearrangement joins TRBV6-2 or TRBV6-3 to TRBJ1-1, with D possibly being TRBD1 (6 bases). The CDR3 totals 14 residues. Germline V lookup: CDR1 MNHEY, CDR2 SVGEGT. V was pared by 6 bases and J by 3 bases, with 14 bases between. CDR3: CASRTGFIYTEAFF. For the CDR3, the DNA is TGTGCCAGCAGGACAGGATTCATTTACACTGAAGCTTTCTTT.

The chain is built from TRBV29-1 and TRBJ2-2, with D unclear. Per the germline V gene, CDR1 is SQVTM and CDR2 is ANQGSEA. Trimming took off 7 bases at V and 6 bases at J, with 15 bases between the two ends. The CDR3 covers 13 residues. The CDR3, as DNA: TGCAGCGCCCGAAACGACCTAGCCGGGGAGCTGTTTTTT. As protein: CSARNDLAGELFF.